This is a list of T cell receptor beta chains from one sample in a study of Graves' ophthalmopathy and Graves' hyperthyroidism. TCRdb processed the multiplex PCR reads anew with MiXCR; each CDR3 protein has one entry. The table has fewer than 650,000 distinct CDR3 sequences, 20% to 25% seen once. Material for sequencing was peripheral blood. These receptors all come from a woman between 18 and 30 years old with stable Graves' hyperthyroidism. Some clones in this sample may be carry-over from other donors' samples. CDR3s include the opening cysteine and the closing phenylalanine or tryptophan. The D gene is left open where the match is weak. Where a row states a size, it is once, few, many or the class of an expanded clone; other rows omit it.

CDR3 protein: CASSSPRGTGTKEHF
CDR3 DNA: TGTGCCAGCAGTTCTCCTAGGGGGACAGGAACTAAGGAGCATTTT
clone size: once
D gene: TRBD1
V gene: TRBV6-5
CDR3 length: 15
J gene: TRBJ1-5

CDR3 protein: CAWSNGDYGYTF
CDR3 DNA: TGTGCCTGGAGTAACGGGGATTATGGCTACACCTTC
clone size: many
D gene: .
V gene: TRBV30
CDR3 length: 12
J gene: TRBJ1-2

CDR3 protein: CASSLWGTVSYEQYF
CDR3 DNA: TGTGCCAGCAGTTTATGGGGTACCGTATCCTACGAGCAGTACTTC
clone size: .
D gene: .
V gene: TRBV12-3/TRBV12-4
CDR3 length: 15
J gene: TRBJ2-7

CDR3 protein: CASSQVWNSHGYTF
CDR3 DNA: TGCGCCAGCAGCCAAGTTTGGAATTCTCATGGCTACACCTTC
clone size: .
D gene: .
V gene: TRBV4-1
CDR3 length: 14
J gene: TRBJ1-2

CDR3 protein: CASSQDLQNNYGYTF
CDR3 DNA: TGCGCCAGCAGCCAAGATCTCCAGAATAACTATGGCTACACCTTC
clone size: .
D gene: .
V gene: TRBV4-1
CDR3 length: 15
J gene: TRBJ1-2

CDR3 protein: CASSRAVSGSTGSQYF
CDR3 DNA: TGTGCCAGCAGTCGGGCTGTGAGCGGGTCGACGGGATCGCAGTATTTT
clone size: many
D gene: .
V gene: TRBV6-2/TRBV6-3
CDR3 length: 16
J gene: TRBJ2-3

CDR3 protein: CASSLVGETEAFF
CDR3 DNA: TGTGCCAGCAGCTTAGTAGGAGAGACTGAAGCTTTCTTT
clone size: many
D gene: .
V gene: TRBV11-2
CDR3 length: 13
J gene: TRBJ1-1

CDR3 protein: CASSVGQLPFF
CDR3 DNA: TGTGCCAGCAGCGTCGGACAGTTGCCTTTCTTT
clone size: .
D gene: .
V gene: TRBV2
CDR3 length: 11
J gene: TRBJ1-1

CDR3 protein: CSAPTQGARNQPQHF
CDR3 DNA: TGCAGTGCGCCTACACAGGGGGCGAGGAATCAGCCCCAGCATTTT
clone size: many
D gene: TRBD1
V gene: TRBV20-1
CDR3 length: 15
J gene: TRBJ1-5

CDR3 protein: CASSGRGPEGETQYF
CDR3 DNA: TGTGCCAGCAGTGGGAGGGGGCCCGAAGGGGAGACCCAGTACTTC
clone size: once
D gene: .
V gene: TRBV6-4
CDR3 length: 15
J gene: TRBJ2-5

CDR3 protein: CASSFGLGGYDQYF
CDR3 DNA: TGTGCCAGCAGTTTTGGACTGGGGGGGTACGATCAGTACTTC
clone size: .
D gene: TRBD2
V gene: TRBV27
CDR3 length: 14
J gene: TRBJ2-7

CDR3 protein: CASSRDRGHQETQYF
CDR3 DNA: TGTGCCAGCAGTCGCGACAGGGGGCATCAAGAGACCCAGTACTTC
clone size: .
D gene: TRBD1
V gene: TRBV28
CDR3 length: 15
J gene: TRBJ2-5

CDR3 protein: CASSRVTGFNQPQHF
CDR3 DNA: TGTGCCAGCAGTCGGGTGACAGGGTTCAATCAGCCCCAGCATTTT
clone size: .
D gene: TRBD1
V gene: TRBV2
CDR3 length: 15
J gene: TRBJ1-5

CDR3 protein: CAISETSKREGRVYEQYF
CDR3 DNA: TGTGCCATCAGTGAGACATCAAAGCGGGAGGGCCGGGTATACGAGCAGTACTTC
clone size: many
D gene: TRBD2
V gene: TRBV10-3
CDR3 length: 18
J gene: TRBJ2-7

CDR3 protein: CSARADRDSHEQYF
CDR3 DNA: TGCAGTGCTAGAGCCGACAGGGATAGCCACGAGCAGTACTTC
clone size: many
D gene: TRBD1
V gene: TRBV20-1
CDR3 length: 14
J gene: TRBJ2-7

CDR3 protein: CASSPGLAGGNTGELFF
CDR3 DNA: TGCGCCAGCAGCCCCGGACTAGCGGGGGGGAACACCGGGGAGCTGTTTTTT
clone size: many
D gene: TRBD2
V gene: TRBV4-1
CDR3 length: 17
J gene: TRBJ2-2

CDR3 protein: CASSERGWTSHYGYTF
CDR3 DNA: TGTGCCAGCAGTGAACGGGGCTGGACATCCCACTATGGCTACACCTTC
clone size: many
D gene: .
V gene: TRBV6-1
CDR3 length: 16
J gene: TRBJ1-2

CDR3 protein: CASSLAEPLFSPLHF
CDR3 DNA: TGTGCCAGCAGTTTAGCGGAACCCCTATTCTCACCCCTCCACTTT
clone size: many
D gene: .
V gene: TRBV6-5
CDR3 length: 15
J gene: TRBJ1-6

CDR3 protein: CASSQEWVFQGWGTEAFF
CDR3 DNA: TGCGCCAGCAGCCAAGAGTGGGTCTTTCAGGGATGGGGCACTGAAGCTTTCTTT
clone size: .
D gene: .
V gene: TRBV4-1
CDR3 length: 18
J gene: TRBJ1-1

CDR3 protein: CASSLSAGAITDTQYF
CDR3 DNA: TGTGCCAGCAGTTTATCGGCAGGGGCGATCACAGATACGCAGTATTTT
clone size: .
D gene: .
V gene: TRBV28
CDR3 length: 16
J gene: TRBJ2-3

CDR3 protein: CSASAISGLTEAFF
CDR3 DNA: TGCAGTGCTAGCGCCATCTCGGGCCTTACTGAAGCTTTCTTT
clone size: few
D gene: .
V gene: TRBV20-1
CDR3 length: 14
J gene: TRBJ1-1

CDR3 protein: CASSLGSMRGYTF
CDR3 DNA: TGTGCCAGCAGCTTAGGGTCTATGCGGGGCTACACCTTC
clone size: many
D gene: .
V gene: TRBV7-2
CDR3 length: 13
J gene: TRBJ1-2

CDR3 protein: CASSILQGARGANVLTF
CDR3 DNA: TGTGCCAGTAGTATTTTACAGGGGGCGAGGGGGGCCAACGTCCTGACTTTC
clone size: few
D gene: TRBD1
V gene: TRBV19
CDR3 length: 17
J gene: TRBJ2-6

CDR3 protein: CSVEEFIVGRYSPLHF
CDR3 DNA: TGCAGCGTTGAAGAATTTATTGTCGGCAGGTATTCACCCCTCCACTTT
clone size: many
D gene: .
V gene: TRBV29-1
CDR3 length: 16
J gene: TRBJ1-6

CDR3 protein: CASTKRGYNSPLHF
CDR3 DNA: TGTGCCAGCACGAAAAGGGGCTATAATTCACCCCTCCACTTT
clone size: many
D gene: .
V gene: TRBV28
CDR3 length: 14
J gene: TRBJ1-6

CDR3 protein: CSVWGRPSSGRTYEQYF
CDR3 DNA: TGCAGCGTTTGGGGTAGGCCTTCTAGCGGGAGGACCTACGAGCAGTACTTC
clone size: many
D gene: TRBD2
V gene: TRBV29-1
CDR3 length: 17
J gene: TRBJ2-7

CDR3 protein: CARSLMDGTLEPLLAKNIQYF
CDR3 DNA: TGTGCCCGGAGCTTGATGGACGGGACACTTGAACCATTATTAGCCAAAAACATTCAGTACTTC
clone size: .
D gene: .
V gene: TRBV5-2
CDR3 length: 21
J gene: TRBJ2-4

CDR3 protein: CASTWRGVPEAFF
CDR3 DNA: TGTGCCAGCACCTGGCGGGGGGTACCTGAAGCTTTCTTT
clone size: few
D gene: .
V gene: TRBV28
CDR3 length: 13
J gene: TRBJ1-1

CDR3 protein: CASSPLSALDRDKRNTIYF
CDR3 DNA: TGTGCCAGCAGCCCCTTGAGCGCCCTAGACAGGGACAAAAGAAACACCATATATTTT
clone size: .
D gene: TRBD1
V gene: TRBV6-2/TRBV6-3
CDR3 length: 19
J gene: TRBJ1-3

CDR3 protein: CASSQGSQVGTRQLSRAFF
CDR3 DNA: TGCGCCAGCAGCCAAGGGTCCCAAGTCGGGACGCGGCAATTATCGAGAGCTTTCTTT
clone size: many
D gene: .
V gene: TRBV4-1
CDR3 length: 19
J gene: TRBJ1-1

CDR3 protein: CATTPGPTQKNTEAFF
CDR3 DNA: TGTGCCACCACCCCCGGCCCCACGCAGAAGAACACTGAAGCTTTCTTT
clone size: few
D gene: .
V gene: TRBV10-3
CDR3 length: 16
J gene: TRBJ1-1

CDR3 protein: CASSLLAEKNQPQHF
CDR3 DNA: TGTGCCAGCAGTTTGTTGGCAGAAAAGAATCAGCCCCAGCATTTT
clone size: .
D gene: .
V gene: TRBV27
CDR3 length: 15
J gene: TRBJ1-5

CDR3 protein: CSARDLSGSYEQYF
CDR3 DNA: TGCAGTGCTAGAGATTTGTCCGGGTCGTACGAGCAGTACTTC
clone size: many
D gene: .
V gene: TRBV20-1
CDR3 length: 14
J gene: TRBJ2-7

CDR3 protein: CASSRTGRGEQYF
CDR3 DNA: TGTGCCAGCAGTCGGACGGGGAGGGGCGAGCAGTACTTC
clone size: many
D gene: TRBD2
V gene: TRBV27
CDR3 length: 13
J gene: TRBJ2-7

CDR3 protein: CASSDGTSGLSSYNEQFF
CDR3 DNA: TGTGCCAGCAGTGATGGGACTAGCGGGTTAAGCTCCTACAATGAGCAGTTCTTC
clone size: few
D gene: TRBD2
V gene: TRBV2
CDR3 length: 18
J gene: TRBJ2-1

CDR3 protein: CASSPGLDYGYTF
CDR3 DNA: TGTGCCAGCAGTCCCGGACTGGACTATGGCTACACCTTC
clone size: many
D gene: .
V gene: TRBV2
CDR3 length: 13
J gene: TRBJ1-2

CDR3 protein: CSARDAGTGLIEQYF
CDR3 DNA: TGCAGTGCTAGAGACGCCGGGACAGGGTTGATCGAGCAGTACTTC
clone size: many
D gene: TRBD1
V gene: TRBV20-1
CDR3 length: 15
J gene: TRBJ2-7

CDR3 protein: CASSRSDRGGGYTF
CDR3 DNA: TGTGCCAGCAGCCGCTCCGACAGGGGAGGTGGCTACACCTTC
clone size: .
D gene: TRBD1
V gene: TRBV12-3/TRBV12-4
CDR3 length: 14
J gene: TRBJ1-2

CDR3 protein: CASSLQLGGYTF
CDR3 DNA: TGTGCCAGCAGCTTACAATTAGGTGGCTACACCTTC
clone size: few
D gene: .
V gene: TRBV7-9
CDR3 length: 12
J gene: TRBJ1-2

CDR3 protein: CASSPSGTANHYEQYF
CDR3 DNA: TGTGCCAGCAGCCCCTCCGGGACAGCGAACCACTACGAGCAGTACTTC
clone size: many
D gene: TRBD1
V gene: TRBV11-1
CDR3 length: 16
J gene: TRBJ2-7

CDR3 protein: CASSVEAYSYEQYF
CDR3 DNA: TGCGCCAGCAGCGTTGAAGCTTACTCCTACGAGCAGTACTTC
clone size: many
D gene: .
V gene: TRBV5-1
CDR3 length: 14
J gene: TRBJ2-7

CDR3 protein: CASSSGSGSYEQYF
CDR3 DNA: TGTGCCAGCAGTTCCGGGAGCGGGTCCTACGAGCAGTACTTC
clone size: many
D gene: .
V gene: TRBV28
CDR3 length: 14
J gene: TRBJ2-7

CDR3 protein: CASSNPRQGANTEAFF
CDR3 DNA: TGTGCCAGTAGTAATCCCCGACAGGGGGCGAACACTGAAGCTTTCTTT
clone size: .
D gene: TRBD1
V gene: TRBV19
CDR3 length: 16
J gene: TRBJ1-1

CDR3 protein: CASTGPPQETQYF
CDR3 DNA: TGCGCCAGCACAGGACCCCCCCAAGAGACCCAGTACTTC
clone size: few
D gene: .
V gene: TRBV5-1
CDR3 length: 13
J gene: TRBJ2-5

CDR3 protein: CASRGGNMNTEAFF
CDR3 DNA: TGTGCCAGCAGGGGAGGGAATATGAACACTGAAGCTTTCTTT
clone size: .
D gene: .
V gene: TRBV27
CDR3 length: 14
J gene: TRBJ1-1

CDR3 protein: CSASSPGNQPQHF
CDR3 DNA: TGCAGTGCTAGTTCCCCAGGTAATCAGCCCCAGCATTTT
clone size: many
D gene: .
V gene: TRBV20-1
CDR3 length: 13
J gene: TRBJ1-5

CDR3 protein: CASSLGDGAFF
CDR3 DNA: TGTGCCAGCAGTTTAGGGGACGGGGCTTTCTTT
clone size: many
D gene: .
V gene: TRBV28
CDR3 length: 11
J gene: TRBJ1-1

CDR3 protein: CASSLLRDDYGYTF
CDR3 DNA: TGTGCCAGCAGTCTGCTCCGGGACGACTATGGCTACACCTTC
clone size: .
D gene: .
V gene: TRBV6-1
CDR3 length: 14
J gene: TRBJ1-2